A single sample gave rise to the 12 T cell receptor beta chains below, sequenced in a study of Ad26.COV2.S vaccination and SARS-CoV-2 variants. Assay: immunoSEQ multiplex PCR; the TCRdb copy retains only in-frame clones and omits some. The sample holds roughly 700,000 clones, 70% to 90% seen once. Specified treatment: approximately 18 received Ad26.COV2.S at low or high dose, single or two shots; about five received placebo; per-sample allocation not given. Sampling took place 63 days after the first vaccine or placebo injection. The material was peripheral blood, obtained in a trial of Ad26.COV2.S vaccine versus placebo. These TCRs come from a person between 18 and 60 years old who received the Ad26.COV2.S COVID-19 vaccine or a placebo.

This sequence joins TRBV7-8 and TRBJ2-5, with a weak D call TRBD2 (5 bases). Germline V gene lookup returns CDR1 SGHVS and CDR2 FQNEAQ. There are 18 residues in the CDR3. Deletions cut 6 bases from V and 2 bases from J, with 25 bases between. The CDR3 loop reads CASSFRIPGGSLQETQYF. In nucleotides, the CDR3 is TGTGCCAGCAGTTTTAGGATACCAGGAGGCAGCTTGCAAGAGACCCAGTACTTC. The variable domain in full, with the rest retrieved from reference TRBV7-8 and TRBJ2-5, is GAGVSQSPRYKVAKRGQDVALRCDPISGHVSLFWYQQALGQGPEFLTYFQNEAQLDKSGLPSDRFFAERPEGSVSTLKIQRTQQEDSAVYLCASSFRIPGGSLQETQYFGPGTRLLVL.

V is TRBV5-5 and J is TRBJ1-5; no firm D call. The V gene's germline CDR1 is SGHKS and CDR2 YYEKEE (reference sequence). The CDR3 sequence is 13 residues long. V lost 4 bases, J lost 4 bases, and 9 bases lay in between. CDR3 amino acids: CASSRTGNQPQHF. The CDR3 DNA is TGTGCCAGCAGCAGGACGGGGAATCAGCCCCAGCATTTT.

V is TRBV2 and J is TRBJ2-3, with D tentatively TRBD2 (6 bases). The ends were cut back, 6 bases at V and 4 bases at J, with 14 bases in the middle. The CDR3 runs to 14 residues. Per the germline V gene, CDR1 is SNHLY and CDR2 is FYNNEI. DNA of the CDR3: TGTGCCAGCAGGGACCTAGCGCGGGCAGATACGCAGTATTTT. Translating it yields CASRDLARADTQYF.

In DNA, the CDR3 is TGTGCCAGCAGTTACTCGGACAGCCTTTATAATTCACCCCTCCACTTT. It codes for CASSYSDSLYNSPLHF. The chain employs TRBV6-5 and TRBJ1-6, with a possible D match to TRBD1 (6 bases). The V end lost 0 bases, the J end lost 4 bases, and 10 bases lay between the germline ends. Per the germline V gene, CDR1 is MNHEY and CDR2 is SVGAGI. The CDR3 is 16 amino acids.

The V gene is TRBV9, the J gene TRBJ2-2; TRBD1 or TRBD2 may be the D gene (5 bases each). The CDR3 is 13 residues long. CDR1 and CDR2 (germline): SGDLS, YYNGEE. The V gene lost 0 bases and the J gene lost 6 bases, with 6 bases spanning the gap. CDR3 nucleotides: TGTGCCAGCAGCGTAGGGGGGTCCGGGGAGCTGTTTTTT. Encoded protein: CASSVGGSGELFF.

This chain connects TRBV4-1 to TRBJ1-2, with TRBD1 matching 9 bases. The CDR3 consists of 13 residues. Germline V gives CDR1 MGHRA, CDR2 YSYEKL. V lost 4 bases to trimming and J lost 6 bases; unmatched junction nucleotides: 3. The CDR3 region is CASSLGQGNGYTF. In DNA form, the CDR3 reads TGCGCCAGCAGCCTAGGACAGGGGAATGGCTACACCTTC.

The chain recombines TRBV18 with TRBJ2-7; the match to TRBD1 covers 8 bases. CDR3 length equals 14 residues. Germline CDR1 KGHSH, CDR2 LQKENI. With 4 bases clipped from V and 3 bases from J, the junction kept 5 bases outside the gene matches. CDR3 amino acids: CASSLDRGFYEQYF. The CDR3 coding sequence is TGTGCCAGCTCACTAGACAGGGGCTTCTACGAGCAGTACTTC.

The chain combines TRBV11-2 with TRBJ2-7; a weak D match, TRBD1 (5 bases). CDR1 is SGHAT, CDR2 FQNNGV, per germline. The CDR3 is 13 amino acids. The V end lost 0 bases, the J end lost 7 bases, and 10 bases lay between the germline ends. The CDR3 region has the DNA TGTGCCAGCAGCTTAGATGGGGCTGGGGAGCAGTACTTC. As protein: CASSLDGAGEQYF.

The chain has TRBV5-4 and TRBJ1-3; 8 nucleotides match TRBD1. The CDR3 runs 16 residues. Germline CDR1 is SGHNT and CDR2 is YYREEE (reference sequence). Unmatched junction bases numbered 7, after V lost 1 base and J lost 4 bases. This CDR3 reads CASSLPTGASGNTIYF. As DNA, the CDR3 is TGTGCCAGCAGCTTGCCGACAGGGGCCTCAGGAAACACCATATATTTT.

The chain carries TRBV5-1 and TRBJ1-6; D possibly corresponds to TRBD1 (6 bases). Deletions cut 3 bases from V and 9 bases from J, with 16 bases between. Germline V lookup: CDR1 SGHRS, CDR2 YFSETQ. This CDR3 spans 15 amino acids. The CDR3 region is CASSWGTGTGSPLHF. The CDR3 coding sequence is TGCGCCAGCAGCTGGGGAACAGGGACGGGTTCACCCCTCCACTTT. Together with reference TRBV5-1 and TRBJ1-6, the CDR3 gives the full variable domain: KAGVTQTPRYLIKTRGQQVTLSCSPISGHRSVSWYQQTPGQGLQFLFEYFSETQRNKGNFPGRFSGRQFSNSRSEMNVSTLELGDSALYLCASSWGTGTGSPLHFGNGTRLTVT.

This chain connects TRBV5-6 to TRBJ1-5, with 9 bases matching TRBD1. The CDR3 runs to 15 residues. The V gene end was trimmed by 4 bases and the J gene end by 6 bases; junction bases not matched to a gene: 8. Germline CDR1 SGHDT, CDR2 YYEEEE. CDR3 in DNA: TGTGCCAGCAGCGGGCGGACAGGGGTCGGTCAGCCCCAGCATTTT. This gives the protein CASSGRTGVGQPQHF. The whole variable domain, filled in from reference TRBV5-6 and TRBJ1-5, reads DAGVTQSPTHLIKTRGQQVTLRCSPKSGHDTVSWYQQALGQGPQFIFQYYEEEERQRGNFPDRFSGHQFPNYSSELNVNALLLGDSALYLCASSGRTGVGQPQHFGDGTRLSIL.

The V call is TRBV30, the J call TRBJ2-7; 9 bases fit TRBD2. The V and J ends lost 2 bases and 6 bases, in that order; junction bases with no gene match: 8. The CDR3 loop spans 14 amino acids. In germline, CDR1 is GTSNPN, CDR2 SVGIG (reference sequence). This CDR3 reads CAWSLSGRNPEQYF. DNA for the CDR3: TGTGCCTGGAGTTTGAGCGGGAGGAACCCCGAGCAGTACTTC. The whole variable domain, remainder taken from reference TRBV30 and TRBJ2-7, is SQTIHQWPATLVQPVGSPLSLECTVEGTSNPNLYWYRQAAGRGLQLLFYSVGIGQISSEVPQNLSASRPQDRQFILSSKKLLLSDSGFYLCAWSLSGRNPEQYFGPGTRLTVT.